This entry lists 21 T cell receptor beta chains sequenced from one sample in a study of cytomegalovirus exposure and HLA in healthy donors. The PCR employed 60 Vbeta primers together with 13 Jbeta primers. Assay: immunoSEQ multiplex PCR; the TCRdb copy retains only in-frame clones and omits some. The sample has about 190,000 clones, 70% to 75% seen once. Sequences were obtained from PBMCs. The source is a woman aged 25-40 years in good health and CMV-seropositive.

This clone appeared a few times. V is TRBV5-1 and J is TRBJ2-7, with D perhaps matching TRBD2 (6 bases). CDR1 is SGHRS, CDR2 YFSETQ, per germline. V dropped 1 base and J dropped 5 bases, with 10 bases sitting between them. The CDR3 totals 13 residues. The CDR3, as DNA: TGCGCCAGCAGCTTGTTTCCGGGGGACGAGCAGTACTTC. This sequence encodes CASSLFPGDEQYF.

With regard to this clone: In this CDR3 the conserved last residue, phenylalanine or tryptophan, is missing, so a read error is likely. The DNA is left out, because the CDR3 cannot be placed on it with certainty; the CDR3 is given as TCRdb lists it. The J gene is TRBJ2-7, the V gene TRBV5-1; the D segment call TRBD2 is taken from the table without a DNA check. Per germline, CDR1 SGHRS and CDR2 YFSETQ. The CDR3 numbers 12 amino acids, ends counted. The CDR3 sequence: CASRAAQVGGRG.

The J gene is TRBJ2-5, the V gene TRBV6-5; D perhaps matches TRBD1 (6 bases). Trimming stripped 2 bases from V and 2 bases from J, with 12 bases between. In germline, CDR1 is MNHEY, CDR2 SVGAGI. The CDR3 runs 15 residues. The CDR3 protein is CASSYGTSRQETQYF. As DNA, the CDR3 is TGTGCCAGCAGTTACGGGACATCAAGACAAGAGACCCAGTACTTC.

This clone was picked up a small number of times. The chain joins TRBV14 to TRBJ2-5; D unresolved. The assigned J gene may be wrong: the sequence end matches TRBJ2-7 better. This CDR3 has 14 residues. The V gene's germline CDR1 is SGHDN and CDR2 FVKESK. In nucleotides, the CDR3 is TGTGCCAGCACCTTTGGCGGAAGCTCCTACGAGCAGTACTTC. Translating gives CASTFGGSSYEQYF.

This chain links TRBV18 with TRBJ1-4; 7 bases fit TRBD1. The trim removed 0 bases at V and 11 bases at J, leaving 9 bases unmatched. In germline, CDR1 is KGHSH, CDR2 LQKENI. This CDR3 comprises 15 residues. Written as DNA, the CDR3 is TGTGCCAGCTCACCACCATTAAACCGGGACAGCAAACTGTTTTTT. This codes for CASSPPLNRDSKLFF.

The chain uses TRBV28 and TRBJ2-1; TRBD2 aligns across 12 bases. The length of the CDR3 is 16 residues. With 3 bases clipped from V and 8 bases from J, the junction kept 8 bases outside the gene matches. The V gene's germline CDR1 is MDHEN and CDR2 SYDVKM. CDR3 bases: TGTGCCAGCAGTTTGGTGACTAGCGGGAGCGTCGATGAGCAGTTCTTC. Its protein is CASSLVTSGSVDEQFF.

The DNA for the CDR3 is TGCGCCAGCAGCTCCAGACAGGGAAGCAATCAGCCCCAGCATTTT. Amino acids: CASSSRQGSNQPQHF. The rearrangement uses TRBV10-2 and TRBJ1-5, with 7 bases lining up with TRBD1. The germline CDR1 and CDR2 sequences are WSHSY and SAAADI. CDR3 length equals 15 residues. After removal of 6 bases from V and 1 base from J, the junction contained 6 bases not matched to a gene.

In DNA, the CDR3 is TGTGCCAGCACCGGGACTAGCGGGAGACGTCTCTACGAGCAGTACTTC. This gives the protein CASTGTSGRRLYEQYF. The chain links TRBV28 to TRBJ2-7, with 14 bases identical to TRBD2. Germline V gives CDR1 MDHEN, CDR2 SYDVKM. The CDR3 loop spans 16 amino acids. J lost 3 bases, V lost 7 bases, and 8 bases had no gene match.

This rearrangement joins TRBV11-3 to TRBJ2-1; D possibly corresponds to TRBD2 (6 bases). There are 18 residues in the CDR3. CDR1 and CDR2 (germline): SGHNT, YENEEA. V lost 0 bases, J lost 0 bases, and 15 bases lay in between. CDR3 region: CASSLDGSGLSSYNEQFF. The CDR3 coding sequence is TGTGCCAGCAGCTTAGATGGAAGCGGACTAAGCTCCTACAATGAGCAGTTCTTC.

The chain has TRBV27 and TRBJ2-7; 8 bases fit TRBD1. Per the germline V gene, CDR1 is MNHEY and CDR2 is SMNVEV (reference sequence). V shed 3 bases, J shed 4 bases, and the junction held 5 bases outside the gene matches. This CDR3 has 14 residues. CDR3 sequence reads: CASSFTQGAYEQYF. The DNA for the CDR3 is TGTGCCAGCAGTTTCACTCAGGGGGCGTACGAGCAGTACTTC.

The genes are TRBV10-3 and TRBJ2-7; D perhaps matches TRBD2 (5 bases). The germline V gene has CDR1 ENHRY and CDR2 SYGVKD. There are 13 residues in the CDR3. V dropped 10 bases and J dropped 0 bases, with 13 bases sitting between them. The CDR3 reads CATLDGNSYEQYF. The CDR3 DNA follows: TGTGCCACCCTGGACGGGAACTCCTACGAGCAGTACTTC.

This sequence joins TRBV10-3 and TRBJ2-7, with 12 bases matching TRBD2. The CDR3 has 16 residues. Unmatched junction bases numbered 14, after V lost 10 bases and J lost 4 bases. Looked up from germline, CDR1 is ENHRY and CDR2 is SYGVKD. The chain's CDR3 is CATSTSGRTMGYEQYF. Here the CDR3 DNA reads TGTGCCACTTCGACTAGCGGGAGAACCATGGGGTACGAGCAGTACTTC.

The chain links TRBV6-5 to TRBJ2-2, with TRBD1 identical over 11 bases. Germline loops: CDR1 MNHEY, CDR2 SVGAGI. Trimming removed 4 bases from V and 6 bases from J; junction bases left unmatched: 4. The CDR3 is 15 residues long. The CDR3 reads CASSFRTGGAGELFF. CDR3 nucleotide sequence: TGTGCCAGCAGTTTCCGGACAGGGGGCGCCGGGGAGCTGTTTTTT.

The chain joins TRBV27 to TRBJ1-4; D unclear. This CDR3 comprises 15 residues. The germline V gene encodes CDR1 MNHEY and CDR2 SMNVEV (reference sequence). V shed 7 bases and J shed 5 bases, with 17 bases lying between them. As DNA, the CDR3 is TGTGCCAGCACCACTTTAGTTAGAGGGAATGAAAAACTGTTTTTT. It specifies CASTTLVRGNEKLFF. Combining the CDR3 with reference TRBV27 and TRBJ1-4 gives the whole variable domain EAQVTQNPRYLITVTGKKLTVTCSQNMNHEYMSWYRQDPGLGLRQIYYSMNVEVTDKGDVPEGYKVSRKEKRNFPLILESPSPNQTSLYFCASTTLVRGNEKLFFGSGTQLSVL.

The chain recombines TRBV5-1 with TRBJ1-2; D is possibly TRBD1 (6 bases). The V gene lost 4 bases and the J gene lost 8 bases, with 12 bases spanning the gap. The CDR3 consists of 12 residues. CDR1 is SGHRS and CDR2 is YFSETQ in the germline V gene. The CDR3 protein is CASSPLQGGYTF. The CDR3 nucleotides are TGCGCCAGCAGCCCACTACAGGGCGGCTACACCTTC.

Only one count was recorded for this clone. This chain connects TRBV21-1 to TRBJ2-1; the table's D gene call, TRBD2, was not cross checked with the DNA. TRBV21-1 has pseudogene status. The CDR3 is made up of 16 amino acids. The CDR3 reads CASSRLTREADNEQFF. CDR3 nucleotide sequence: TGTGCCAGCAGCAGACTTACGAGAGAAGCGGACAATGAGCAGTTCTTC.

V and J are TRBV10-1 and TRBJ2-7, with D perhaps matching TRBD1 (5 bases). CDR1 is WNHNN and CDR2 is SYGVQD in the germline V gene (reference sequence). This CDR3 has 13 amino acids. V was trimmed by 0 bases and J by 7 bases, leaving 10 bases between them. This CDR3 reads CASSESGVREQYF. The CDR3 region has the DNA TGCGCCAGCAGTGAGTCAGGGGTACGAGAGCAGTACTTC.

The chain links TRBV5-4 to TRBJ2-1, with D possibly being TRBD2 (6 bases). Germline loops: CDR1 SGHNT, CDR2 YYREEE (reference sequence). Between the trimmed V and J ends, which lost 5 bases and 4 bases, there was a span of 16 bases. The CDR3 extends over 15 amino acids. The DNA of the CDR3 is TGTGCCAGCAGTCAAATGGCTAGCGTTTACAATGAGCAGTTCTTC. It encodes CASSQMASVYNEQFF.

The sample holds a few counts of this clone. Written as DNA, the CDR3 is TGTGCCAGCAGTGAATCCGGATTGCGGGTAGGAGATACGCAGTATTTT. This gives the protein CASSESGLRVGDTQYF. The J gene is TRBJ2-3, the V gene TRBV25-1; a possible D gene is TRBD2 (5 bases). Trimming removed 1 base from V and 5 bases from J, with 16 bases in between. The CDR3 covers 16 residues. Germline V gene data show CDR1 as MGHDK and CDR2 as SYGVNS.

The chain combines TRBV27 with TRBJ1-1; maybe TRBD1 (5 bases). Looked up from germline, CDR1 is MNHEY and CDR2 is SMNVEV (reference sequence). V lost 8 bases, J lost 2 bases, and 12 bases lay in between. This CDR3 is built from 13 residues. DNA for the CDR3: TGTGCCAGCTCTGGCGGGGACAACACTGAAGCTTTCTTT. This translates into CASSGGDNTEAFF.

The chain's CDR3 is CASSKARGDTQYF. CDR3 coding DNA: TGTGCCAGCAGCAAAGCGCGAGGAGATACGCAGTATTTT. The gene calls are TRBV21-1 and TRBJ2-3; the table gives TRBD2 as D, unverified against the DNA. TRBV21-1 is shown as a pseudogene. This CDR3 has 13 residues.